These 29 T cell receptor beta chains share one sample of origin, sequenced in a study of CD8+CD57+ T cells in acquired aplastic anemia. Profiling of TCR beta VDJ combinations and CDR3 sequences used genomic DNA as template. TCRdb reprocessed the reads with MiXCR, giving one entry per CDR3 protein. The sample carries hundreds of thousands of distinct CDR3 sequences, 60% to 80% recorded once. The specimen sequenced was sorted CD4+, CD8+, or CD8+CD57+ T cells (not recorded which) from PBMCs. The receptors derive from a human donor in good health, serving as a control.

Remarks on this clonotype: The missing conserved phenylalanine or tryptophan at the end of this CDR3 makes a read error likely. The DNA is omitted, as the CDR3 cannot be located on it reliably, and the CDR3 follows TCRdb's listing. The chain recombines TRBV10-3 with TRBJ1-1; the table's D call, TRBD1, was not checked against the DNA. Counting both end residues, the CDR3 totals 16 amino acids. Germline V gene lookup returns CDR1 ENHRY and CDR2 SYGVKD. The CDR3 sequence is CAIRGGGDSTDTQYFV.

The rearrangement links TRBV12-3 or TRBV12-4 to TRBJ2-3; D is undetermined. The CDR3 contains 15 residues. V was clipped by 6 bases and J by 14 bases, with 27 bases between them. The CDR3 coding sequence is TGTGCCAGCAGCGTGGTAGCCAAGACCACAGATACGTTGTATTTT. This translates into CASSVVAKTTDTLYF.

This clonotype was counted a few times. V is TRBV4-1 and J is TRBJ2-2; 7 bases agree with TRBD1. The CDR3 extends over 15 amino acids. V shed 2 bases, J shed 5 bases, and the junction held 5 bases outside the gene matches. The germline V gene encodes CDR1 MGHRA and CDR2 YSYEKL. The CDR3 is CASSQPGQRTGELFF. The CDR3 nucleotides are TGCGCCAGCAGCCAACCGGGACAGAGGACCGGGGAGCTGTTTTTT.

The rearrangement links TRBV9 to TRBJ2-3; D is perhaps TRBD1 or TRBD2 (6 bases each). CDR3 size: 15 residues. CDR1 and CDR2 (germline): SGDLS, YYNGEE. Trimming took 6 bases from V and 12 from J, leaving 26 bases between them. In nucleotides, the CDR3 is TGTGCCAGCAACGACGGGGGCGTTTGTATGGCTACACAGTATTTT. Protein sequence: CASNDGGVCMATQYF.

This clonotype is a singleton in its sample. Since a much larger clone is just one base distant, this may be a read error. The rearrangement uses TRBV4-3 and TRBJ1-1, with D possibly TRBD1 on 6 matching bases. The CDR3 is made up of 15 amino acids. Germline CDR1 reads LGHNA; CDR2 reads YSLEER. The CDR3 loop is CASSQFSTGNTEALF. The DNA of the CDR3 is TGCGCCAGCAGCCAATTCTCCACAGGGAACACTGAAGCTCTCTTT.

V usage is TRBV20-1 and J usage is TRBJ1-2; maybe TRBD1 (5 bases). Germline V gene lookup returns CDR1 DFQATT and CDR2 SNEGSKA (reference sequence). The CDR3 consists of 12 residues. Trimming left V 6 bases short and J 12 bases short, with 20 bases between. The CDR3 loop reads CSAGTEERGHTF. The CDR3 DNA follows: TGCAGTGCCGGGACGGAAGAGAGAGGTCACACCTTC.

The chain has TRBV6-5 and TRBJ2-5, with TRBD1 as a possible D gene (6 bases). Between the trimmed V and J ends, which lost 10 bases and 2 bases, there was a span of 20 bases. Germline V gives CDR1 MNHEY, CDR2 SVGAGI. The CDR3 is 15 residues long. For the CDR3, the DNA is TGTGCCACTATTGACCGATTAGGACAGCAAGAGACCCAGTACTTC. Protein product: CATIDRLGQQETQYF.

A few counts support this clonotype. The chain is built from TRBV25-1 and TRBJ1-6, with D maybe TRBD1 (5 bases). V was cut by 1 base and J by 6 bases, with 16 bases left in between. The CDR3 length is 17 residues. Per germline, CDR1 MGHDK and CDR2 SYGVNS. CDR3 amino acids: CASSEFTGGGGNSPLHF. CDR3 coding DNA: TGTGCCAGCAGTGAATTCACAGGCGGCGGCGGTAATTCACCCCTCCACTTT.

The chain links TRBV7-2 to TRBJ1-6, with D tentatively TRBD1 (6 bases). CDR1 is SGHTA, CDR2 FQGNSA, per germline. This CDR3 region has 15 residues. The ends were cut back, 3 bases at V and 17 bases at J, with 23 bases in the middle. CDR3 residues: CASSFQGLETQYFHF. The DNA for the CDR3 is TGTGCCAGCAGCTTTCAGGGGCTGGAGACCCAGTACTTCCACTTT.

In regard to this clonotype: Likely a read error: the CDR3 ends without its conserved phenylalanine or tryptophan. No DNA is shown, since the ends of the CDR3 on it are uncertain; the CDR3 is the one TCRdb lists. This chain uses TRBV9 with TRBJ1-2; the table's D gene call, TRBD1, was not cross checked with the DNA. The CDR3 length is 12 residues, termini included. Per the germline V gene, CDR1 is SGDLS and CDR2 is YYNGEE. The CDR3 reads CASSAIGVATTY.

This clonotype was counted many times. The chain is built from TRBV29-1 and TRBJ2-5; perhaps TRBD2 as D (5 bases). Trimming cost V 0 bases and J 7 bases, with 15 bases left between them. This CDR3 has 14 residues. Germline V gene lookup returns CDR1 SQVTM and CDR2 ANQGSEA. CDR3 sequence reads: CSVEDQNTGGTQYF. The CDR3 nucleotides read TGCAGCGTTGAAGATCAAAACACCGGAGGGACCCAGTACTTC.

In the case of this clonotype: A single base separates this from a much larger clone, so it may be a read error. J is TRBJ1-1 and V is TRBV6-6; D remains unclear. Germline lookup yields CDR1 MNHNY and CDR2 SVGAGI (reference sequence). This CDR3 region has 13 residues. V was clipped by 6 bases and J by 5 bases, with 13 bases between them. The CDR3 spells CASSVSGRTEAFF. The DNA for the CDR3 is TGTGCCAGCAGCGTAAGTGGCCGGACTGAAGCTTTCTTT.

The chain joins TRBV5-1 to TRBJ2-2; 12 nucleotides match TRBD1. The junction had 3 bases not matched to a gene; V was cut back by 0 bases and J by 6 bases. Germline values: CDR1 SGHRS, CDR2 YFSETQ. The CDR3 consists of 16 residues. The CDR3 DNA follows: TGCGCCAGCAGCTTGGATGGGACAGGGGGCCCCGGGGAGCTGTTTTTT. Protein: CASSLDGTGGPGELFF.

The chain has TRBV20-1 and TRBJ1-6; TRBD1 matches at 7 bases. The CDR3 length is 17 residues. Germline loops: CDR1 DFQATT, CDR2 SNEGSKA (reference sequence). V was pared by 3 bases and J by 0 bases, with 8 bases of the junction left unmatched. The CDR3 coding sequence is TGCAGTGCTAGGGGTCTGGGACAGAGCTCCTATAATTCACCCCTCCACTTT. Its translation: CSARGLGQSSYNSPLHF.

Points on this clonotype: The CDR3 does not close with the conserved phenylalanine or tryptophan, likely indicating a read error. Here the CDR3 reads CASSSPARETQYV. As DNA, the CDR3 is TGTGCCAGCAGCTCACCGGCTCGGGAGACCCAGTACGTC. The rearrangement joins TRBV7-2 to TRBJ2-5; unclear D gene. This CDR3 is 13 amino acids long. CDR1 SGHTA and CDR2 FQGNSA come from the germline V gene. Between the trimmed V and J ends, which lost 4 bases and 5 bases, there was a span of 11 bases.

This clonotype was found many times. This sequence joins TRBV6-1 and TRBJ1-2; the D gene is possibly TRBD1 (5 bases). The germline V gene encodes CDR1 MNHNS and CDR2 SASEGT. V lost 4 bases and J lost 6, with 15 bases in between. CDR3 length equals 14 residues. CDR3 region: CASSVRGVRDGYTF. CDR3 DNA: TGTGCCAGCAGTGTCCGGGGGGTGAGGGATGGCTACACCTTC.

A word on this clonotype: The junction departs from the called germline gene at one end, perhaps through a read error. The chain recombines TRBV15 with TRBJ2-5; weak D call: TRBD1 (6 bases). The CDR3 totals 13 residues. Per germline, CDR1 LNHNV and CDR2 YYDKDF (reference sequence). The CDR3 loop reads CASSQEGGESQYF. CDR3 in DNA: TGTGCCAGCAGCCAGGAAGGGGGTGAGAGCCAGTACTTC.

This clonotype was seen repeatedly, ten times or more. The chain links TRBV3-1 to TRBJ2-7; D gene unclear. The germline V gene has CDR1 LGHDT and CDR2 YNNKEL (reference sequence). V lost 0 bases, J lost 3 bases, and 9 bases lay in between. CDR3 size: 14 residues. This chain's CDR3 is CASSQEFRLYEQYF. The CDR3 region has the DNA TGTGCCAGCAGCCAAGAGTTTCGCCTCTACGAGCAGTACTTC.

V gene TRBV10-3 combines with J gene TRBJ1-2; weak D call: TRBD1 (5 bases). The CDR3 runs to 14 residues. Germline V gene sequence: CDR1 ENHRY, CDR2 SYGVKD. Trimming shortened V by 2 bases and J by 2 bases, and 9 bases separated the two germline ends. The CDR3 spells CAISEGRENYGYTF. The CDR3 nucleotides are TGTGCCATCAGTGAGGGCAGGGAGAACTATGGCTACACCTTC.

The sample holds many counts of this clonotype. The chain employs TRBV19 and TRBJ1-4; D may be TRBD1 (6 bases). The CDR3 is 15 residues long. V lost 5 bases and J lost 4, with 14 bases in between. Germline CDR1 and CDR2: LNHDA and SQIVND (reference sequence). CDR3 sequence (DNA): TGTGCCAGTAGTGTCGACAGGCCCAGTAATGAAAAACTGTTTTTT. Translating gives CASSVDRPSNEKLFF.

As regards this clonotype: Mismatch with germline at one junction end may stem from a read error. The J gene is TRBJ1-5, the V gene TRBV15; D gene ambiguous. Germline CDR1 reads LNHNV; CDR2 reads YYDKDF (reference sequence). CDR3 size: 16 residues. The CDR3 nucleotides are TGTGCCACCAGTAGAGACTGGACGGACAGCAATCAGCCCCAGCATTTT. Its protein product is CATSRDWTDSNQPQHF.

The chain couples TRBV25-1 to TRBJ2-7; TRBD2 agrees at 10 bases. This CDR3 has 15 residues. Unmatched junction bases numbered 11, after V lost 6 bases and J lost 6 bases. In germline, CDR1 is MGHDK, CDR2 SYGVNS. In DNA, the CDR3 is TGTGCCAGCAGCGTAGAGGCTAGCGGGGGATCCGAGCAGTACTTC. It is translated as CASSVEASGGSEQYF.

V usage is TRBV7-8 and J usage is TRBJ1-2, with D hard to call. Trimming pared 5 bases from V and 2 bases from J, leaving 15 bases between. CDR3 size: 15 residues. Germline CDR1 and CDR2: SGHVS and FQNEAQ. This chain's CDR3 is CASSPHGGMNYGYTF. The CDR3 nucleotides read TGTGCCAGCAGCCCTCACGGAGGCATGAACTATGGCTACACCTTC.

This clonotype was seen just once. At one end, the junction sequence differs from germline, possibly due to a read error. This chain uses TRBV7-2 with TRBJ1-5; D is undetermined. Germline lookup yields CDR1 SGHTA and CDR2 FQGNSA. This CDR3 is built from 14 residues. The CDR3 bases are TGTGCCAGCAGCTGGCACGGGGTCTATGGCTACACCTTCTTT. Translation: CASSWHGVYGYTFF. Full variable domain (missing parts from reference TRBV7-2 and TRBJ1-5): GAGVSQSPSNKVTEKGKDVELRCDPISGHTALYWYRQSLGQGLEFLIYFQGNSAPDKSGLPSDRFSAERTGGSVSTLTIQRTQQEDSAVYLCASSWHGVYGYTFFGDGTRLSIL.

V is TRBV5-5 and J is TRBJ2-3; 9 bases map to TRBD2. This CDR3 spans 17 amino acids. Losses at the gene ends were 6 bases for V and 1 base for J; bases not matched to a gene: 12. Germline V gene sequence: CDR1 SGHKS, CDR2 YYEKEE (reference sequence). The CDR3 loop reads CASIRMLRGGGTDTQYF. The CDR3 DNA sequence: TGTGCCAGCATCCGGATGTTACGCGGGGGGGGCACAGATACGCAGTATTTT.

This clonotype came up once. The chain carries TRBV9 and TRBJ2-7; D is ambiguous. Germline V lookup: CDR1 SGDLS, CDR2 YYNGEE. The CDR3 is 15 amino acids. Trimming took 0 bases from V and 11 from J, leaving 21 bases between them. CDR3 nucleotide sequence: TGTGCCAGCAGCGTAGAAGTAGGAACCTTCGCTGAAGAGTACTTC. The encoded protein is CASSVEVGTFAEEYF.

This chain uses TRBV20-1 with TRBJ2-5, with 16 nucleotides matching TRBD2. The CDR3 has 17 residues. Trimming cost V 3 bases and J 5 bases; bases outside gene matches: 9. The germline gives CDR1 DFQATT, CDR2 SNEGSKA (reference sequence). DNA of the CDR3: TGCAGTGCTAGCCACGGGACTAGCGGGGGGGGGATGGAGACCCAGTACTTC. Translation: CSASHGTSGGGMETQYF.

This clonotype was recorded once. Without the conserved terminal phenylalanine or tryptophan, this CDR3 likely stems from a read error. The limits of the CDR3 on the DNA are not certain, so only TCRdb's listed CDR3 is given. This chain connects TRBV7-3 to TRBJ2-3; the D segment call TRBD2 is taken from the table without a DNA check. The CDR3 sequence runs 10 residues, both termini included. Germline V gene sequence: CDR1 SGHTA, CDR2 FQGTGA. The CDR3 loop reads CASSLQPLAG.

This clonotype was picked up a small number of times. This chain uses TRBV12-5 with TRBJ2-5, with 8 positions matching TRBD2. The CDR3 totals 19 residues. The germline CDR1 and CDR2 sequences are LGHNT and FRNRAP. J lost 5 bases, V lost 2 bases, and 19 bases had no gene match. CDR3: CASGLPVGARGGGLETQYF. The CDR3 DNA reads TGTGCTAGTGGTTTGCCAGTGGGGGCTCGGGGGGGTGGCCTCGAGACCCAGTACTTC.